The source of this T cell receptor beta chain is a study of response to subunit inactivated influenza vaccine. General observations from the study: Authors suggested each seasonal flu vaccination may recruit only limited numbers of new T cells.

The CDR3 has 14 amino acids. Trimming took 6 bases from V and 3 from J; bases not matched to a gene: 6. A note on this clonotype: As yet, its antigen is unknown.

From the RT-PCR reads, TCRdb called clonotypes with MiXCR, one entry per CDR3 protein. The top ten hold around 12% of the sample, which has around 480,000 distinct CDR3 sequences, 11% seen once. The source material was PBMCs from blood, sampled roughly 46 days after vaccination. The clonotype comes from a man between 50 and 59 years old who received an inactivated influenza vaccine. The chain recombines TRBV12-3 or TRBV12-4 with TRBJ2-5; 8 bases align to TRBD2. CDR3 DNA: TGTGCCAGCAGCCGTCTACTAGCGGAAGAGACCCAGTACTTC. As protein: CASSRLLAEETQYF.